The source of this T cell receptor (beta chain) is a study of blood T cell repertoires in COVID-19. For the study at large: Collection of acute and convalescent COVID-19 samples took place in the United States, Italy and Spain. Nucleic acid was either cDNA or gDNA, and it came from T cells, B-cell-depleted T cells, or PBMCs.

A Seattle source enrolled patients during active infection and followed them longitudinally. Source study methods: Reference gene primers were amplified, and this amplification served to estimate nucleated cell counts. Libraries were prepared by immunoSEQ multiplex PCR; TCRdb keeps only in-frame clonotypes and omits some of them. V and J calls and clone size are copied from that table; D and trimming were computed from the DNA. The sample holds hundreds of thousands of clones, around nine tenths seen once. The CDR3 consists of 17 residues. The V segment lost 0 bases and the J segment 5 bases; nucleotides outside the gene matches: 13. The V gene's germline CDR1 is SGDLS and CDR2 YYNGEE.

The gene calls are TRBV9 and TRBJ1-2; 7 nucleotides agree with TRBD1. Sample: peripheral blood. The sequence was collected from a woman in her 70s with COVID-19, enrolled during active disease. The DNA of the CDR3 is TGTGCCAGCAGCGTAGCTACAGGGGCAGGGGGGAAGTATGGCTACACCTTC. Amino acid sequence: CASSVATGAGGKYGYTF.